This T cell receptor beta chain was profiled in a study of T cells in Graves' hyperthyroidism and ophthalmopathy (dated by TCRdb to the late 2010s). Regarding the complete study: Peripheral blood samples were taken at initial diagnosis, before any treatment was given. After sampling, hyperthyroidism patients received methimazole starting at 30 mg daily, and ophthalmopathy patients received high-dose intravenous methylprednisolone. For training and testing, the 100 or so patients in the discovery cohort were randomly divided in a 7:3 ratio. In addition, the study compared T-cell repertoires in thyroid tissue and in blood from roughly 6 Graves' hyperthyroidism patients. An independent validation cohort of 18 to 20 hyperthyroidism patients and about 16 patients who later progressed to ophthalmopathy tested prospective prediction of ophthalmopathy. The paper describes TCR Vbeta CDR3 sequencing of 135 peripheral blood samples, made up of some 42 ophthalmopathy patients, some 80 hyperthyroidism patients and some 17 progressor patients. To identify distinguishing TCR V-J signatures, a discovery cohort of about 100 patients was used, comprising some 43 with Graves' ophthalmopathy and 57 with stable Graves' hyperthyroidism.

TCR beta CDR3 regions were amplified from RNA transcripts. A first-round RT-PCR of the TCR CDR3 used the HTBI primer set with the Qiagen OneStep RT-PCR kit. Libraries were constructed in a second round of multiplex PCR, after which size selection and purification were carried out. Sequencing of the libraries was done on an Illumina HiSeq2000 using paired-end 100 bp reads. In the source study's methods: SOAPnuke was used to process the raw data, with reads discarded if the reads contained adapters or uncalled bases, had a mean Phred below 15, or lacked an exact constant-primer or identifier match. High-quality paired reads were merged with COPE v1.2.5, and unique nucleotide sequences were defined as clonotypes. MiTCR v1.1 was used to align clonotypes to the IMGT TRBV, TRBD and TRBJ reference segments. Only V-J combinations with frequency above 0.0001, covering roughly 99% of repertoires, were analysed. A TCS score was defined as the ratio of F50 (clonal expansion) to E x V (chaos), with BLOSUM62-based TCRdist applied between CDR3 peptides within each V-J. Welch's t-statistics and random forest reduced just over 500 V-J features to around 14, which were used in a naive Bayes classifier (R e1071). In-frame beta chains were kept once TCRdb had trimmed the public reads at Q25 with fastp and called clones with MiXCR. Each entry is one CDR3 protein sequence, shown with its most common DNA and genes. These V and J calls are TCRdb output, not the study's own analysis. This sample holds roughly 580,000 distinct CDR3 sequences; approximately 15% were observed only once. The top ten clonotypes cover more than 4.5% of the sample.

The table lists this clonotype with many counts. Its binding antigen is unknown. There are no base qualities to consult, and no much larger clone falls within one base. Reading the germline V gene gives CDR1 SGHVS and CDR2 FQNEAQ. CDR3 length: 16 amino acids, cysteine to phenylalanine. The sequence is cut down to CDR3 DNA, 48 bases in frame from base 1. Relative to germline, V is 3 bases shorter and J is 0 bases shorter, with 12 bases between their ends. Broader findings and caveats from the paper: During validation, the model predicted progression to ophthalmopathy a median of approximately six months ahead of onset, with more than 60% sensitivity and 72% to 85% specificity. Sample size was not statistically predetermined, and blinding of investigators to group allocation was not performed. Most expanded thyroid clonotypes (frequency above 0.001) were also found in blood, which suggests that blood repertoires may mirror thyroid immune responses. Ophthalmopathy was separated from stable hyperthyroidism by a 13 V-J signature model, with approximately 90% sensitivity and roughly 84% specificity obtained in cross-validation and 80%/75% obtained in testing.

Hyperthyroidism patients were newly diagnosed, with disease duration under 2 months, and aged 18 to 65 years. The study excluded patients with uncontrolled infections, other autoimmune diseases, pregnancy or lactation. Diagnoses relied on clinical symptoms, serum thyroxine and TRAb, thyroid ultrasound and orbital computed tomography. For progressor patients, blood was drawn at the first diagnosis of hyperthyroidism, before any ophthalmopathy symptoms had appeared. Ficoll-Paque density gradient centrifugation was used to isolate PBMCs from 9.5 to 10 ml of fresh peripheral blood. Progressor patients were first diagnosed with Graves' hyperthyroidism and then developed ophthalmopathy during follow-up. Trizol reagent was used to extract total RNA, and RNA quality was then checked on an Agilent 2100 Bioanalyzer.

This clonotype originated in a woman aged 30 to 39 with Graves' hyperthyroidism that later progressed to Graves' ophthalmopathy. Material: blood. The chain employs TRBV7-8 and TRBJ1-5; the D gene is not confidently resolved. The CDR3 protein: CASSLWSLYSNQPQHF. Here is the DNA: TGTGCCAGCAGCTTGTGGAGCCTATATAGCAATCAGCCCCAGCATTTT.